Presented here are 2 T cell receptor beta chains from one specimen sequenced in a study of Graves' ophthalmopathy and Graves' hyperthyroidism. RNA served as the template for amplifying TCR beta CDR3 regions. First-round RT-PCR with HTBI primers preceded a second-round multiplex PCR. TCRdb fed the multiplex PCR reads into MiXCR, producing one record per CDR3 protein. The sample consists of about 370,000 distinct CDR3 sequences, about 17% of them appearing once. The specimen sequenced was peripheral blood. These receptors were taken from an adult woman with stable Graves' hyperthyroidism.

The sample holds many counts of this clonotype. The V gene is TRBV20-1, the J gene TRBJ2-7, with D possibly TRBD2 on 6 matching bases. The CDR3 extends over 17 amino acids. V lost 6 bases and J 5 bases, leaving 29 bases between the germline ends. Germline CDR1 and CDR2: DFQATT and SNEGSKA (reference sequence). The DNA for the CDR3 is TGCAGTGCAGAATCGCCGACTGGGGGGTCGGGGTTCGACGAGCAGTACTTC. Its protein product is CSAESPTGGSGFDEQYF.

Ten or more counts support this clonotype. The J gene is TRBJ2-7, the V gene TRBV30; 8 nucleotides match TRBD1. Germline V gives CDR1 GTSNPN, CDR2 SVGIG (reference sequence). The CDR3 contains 14 residues. V dropped 2 bases and J dropped 0; count of bases not matched to a gene: 3. The CDR3 DNA is TGTGCCTGGAGTACCGGGACAGGCTCCTACGAGCAGTACTTC. Translated: CAWSTGTGSYEQYF.